One and the same sample provided the 3 T cell receptor beta chains below, sequenced in a study of prognosis after radiotherapy for stage I lung cancer. TCR beta CDR3 was amplified from genomic DNA by two-round multiplex PCR. TRBV and TRBJ genes each had their own specific primers in first-round PCR. TCRdb called the multiplex PCR reads again in MiXCR, with one record for every CDR3 protein. The table includes approximately 22,000 distinct CDR3 sequences, approximately 43% detected once. The sequenced sample was PBMCs, obtained before or after stereotactic body radiation therapy (not recorded which). The origin of the receptors is a donor at least 50 years old with non-small cell lung cancer.

This clonotype is termed medium-sized. The rearrangement uses TRBV11-2 and TRBJ2-1; tentatively, D is TRBD1 (6 bases). The V end was cut by 3 bases, the J end by 8 bases, with 11 bases between. CDR3 length equals 13 residues. Germline values: CDR1 SGHAT, CDR2 FQNNGV. CDR3 bases: TGTGCCAGCAGCTTGGGGGCATACGATGAGCAGTTCTTC. Residues: CASSLGAYDEQFF. Combining the CDR3 with reference TRBV11-2 and TRBJ2-1 gives the whole variable domain EAGVAQSPRYKIIEKRQSVAFWCNPISGHATLYWYQQILGQGPKLLIQFQNNGVVDDSQLPKDRFSAERLKGVDSTLKIQPAKLEDSAVYLCASSLGAYDEQFFGPGTRLTVL.

This clonotype was counted ten times or more. The chain combines TRBV7-8 with TRBJ2-3; D uncertain. V was pared by 5 bases and J by 6 bases, with 9 bases between. The CDR3 covers 12 residues. CDR1 SGHVS and CDR2 FQNEAQ come from the germline V gene. CDR3 in amino acids: CASSPRPDTQYF. The CDR3 coding sequence is TGTGCCAGCAGCCCCCGCCCGGATACGCAGTATTTT.

Turning to this clonotype: A much larger clone differs from this one at a single base, so this may be a read error. CDR3 in DNA: TGCAGTGCTAGAGCCCCCTCGGGACTAGCGGGACGCGAGCATTTCTTC. Its translation is CSARAPSGLAGREHFF. V gene TRBV20-1 combines with J gene TRBJ2-1; 13 nucleotides align to TRBD2. The CDR3 contains 16 residues. The germline gives CDR1 DFQATT, CDR2 SNEGSKA (reference sequence).